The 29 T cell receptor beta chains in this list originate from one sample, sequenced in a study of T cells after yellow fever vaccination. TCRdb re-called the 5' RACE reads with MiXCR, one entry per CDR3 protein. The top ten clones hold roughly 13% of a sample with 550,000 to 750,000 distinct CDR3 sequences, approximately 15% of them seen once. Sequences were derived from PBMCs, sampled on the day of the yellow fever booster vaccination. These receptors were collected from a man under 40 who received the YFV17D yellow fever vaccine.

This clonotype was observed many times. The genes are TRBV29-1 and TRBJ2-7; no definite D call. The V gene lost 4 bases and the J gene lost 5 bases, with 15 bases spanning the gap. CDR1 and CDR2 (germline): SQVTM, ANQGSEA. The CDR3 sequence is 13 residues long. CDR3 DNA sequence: TGCAGCGTTGTAGGCCTCAAGATGGACGAGCAGTACTTC. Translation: CSVVGLKMDEQYF.

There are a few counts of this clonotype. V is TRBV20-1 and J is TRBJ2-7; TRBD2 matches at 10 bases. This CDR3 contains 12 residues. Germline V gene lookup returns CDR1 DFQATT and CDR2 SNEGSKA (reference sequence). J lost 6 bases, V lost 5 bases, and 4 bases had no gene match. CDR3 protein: CSALAGAGEQYF. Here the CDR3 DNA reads TGCAGTGCTCTAGCGGGAGCGGGCGAGCAGTACTTC.

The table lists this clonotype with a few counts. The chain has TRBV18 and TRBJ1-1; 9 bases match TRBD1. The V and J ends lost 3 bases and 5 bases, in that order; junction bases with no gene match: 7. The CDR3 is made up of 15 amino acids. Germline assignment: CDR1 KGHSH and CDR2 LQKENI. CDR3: CASSPAGQGVTEAFF. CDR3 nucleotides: TGTGCCAGCTCACCGGCGGGACAGGGTGTGACTGAAGCTTTCTTT.

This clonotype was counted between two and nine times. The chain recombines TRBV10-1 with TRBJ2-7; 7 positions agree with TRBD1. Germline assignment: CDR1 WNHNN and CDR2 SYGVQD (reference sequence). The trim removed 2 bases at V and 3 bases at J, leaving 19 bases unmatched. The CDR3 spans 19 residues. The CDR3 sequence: CASSETVYRQRGRHYEQYF. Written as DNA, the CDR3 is TGCGCCAGCAGTGAGACGGTGTATCGACAGAGGGGGCGGCACTACGAGCAGTACTTC.

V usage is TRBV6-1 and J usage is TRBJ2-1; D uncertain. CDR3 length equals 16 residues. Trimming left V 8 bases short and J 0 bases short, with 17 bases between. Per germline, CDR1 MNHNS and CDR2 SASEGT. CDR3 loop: CASGAGYASSYNEQFF. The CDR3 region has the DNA TGTGCCAGCGGCGCTGGCTACGCGAGCTCCTACAATGAGCAGTTCTTC.

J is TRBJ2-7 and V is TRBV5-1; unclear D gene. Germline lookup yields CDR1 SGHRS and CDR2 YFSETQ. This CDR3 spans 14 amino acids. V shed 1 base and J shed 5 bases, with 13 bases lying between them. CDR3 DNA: TGCGCCAGCAGCTTGTTTGGGGAATTCGACGAGCAGTACTTC. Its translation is CASSLFGEFDEQYF.

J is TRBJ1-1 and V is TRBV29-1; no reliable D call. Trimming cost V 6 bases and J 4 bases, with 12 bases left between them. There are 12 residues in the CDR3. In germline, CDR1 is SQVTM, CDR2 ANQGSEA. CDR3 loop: CSVSSSGTEAFF. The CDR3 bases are TGCAGCGTCTCCAGCAGTGGCACTGAAGCTTTCTTT.

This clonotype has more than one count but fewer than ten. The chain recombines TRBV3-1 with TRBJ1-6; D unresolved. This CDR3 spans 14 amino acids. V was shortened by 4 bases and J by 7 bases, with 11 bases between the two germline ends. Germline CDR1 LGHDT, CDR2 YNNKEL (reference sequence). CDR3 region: CASSLSGVNSPLHF. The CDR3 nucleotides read TGTGCCAGCAGCCTGTCCGGCGTAAATTCACCCCTCCACTTT.

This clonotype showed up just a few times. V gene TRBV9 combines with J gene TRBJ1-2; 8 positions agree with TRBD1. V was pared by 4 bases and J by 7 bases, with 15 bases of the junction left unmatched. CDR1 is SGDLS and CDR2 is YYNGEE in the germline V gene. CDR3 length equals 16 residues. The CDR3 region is CASSPDSGQGVFGYTF. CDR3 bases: TGTGCCAGCAGCCCCGACTCAGGACAGGGCGTTTTTGGCTACACCTTC.

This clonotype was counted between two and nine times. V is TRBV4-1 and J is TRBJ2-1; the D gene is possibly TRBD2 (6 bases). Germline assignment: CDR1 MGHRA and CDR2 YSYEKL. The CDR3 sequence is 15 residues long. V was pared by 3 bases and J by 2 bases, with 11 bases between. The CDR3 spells CASSQNSGTYNEQFF. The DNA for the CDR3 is TGCGCCAGCAGCCAGAATAGCGGAACCTACAATGAGCAGTTCTTC.

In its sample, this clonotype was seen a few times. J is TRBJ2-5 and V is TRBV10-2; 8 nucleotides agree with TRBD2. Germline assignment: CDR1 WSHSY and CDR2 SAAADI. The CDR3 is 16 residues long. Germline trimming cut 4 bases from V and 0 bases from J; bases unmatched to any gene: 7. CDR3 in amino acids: CASSATSGPYQETQYF. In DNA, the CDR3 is TGCGCCAGCAGTGCAACTAGCGGACCGTACCAAGAGACCCAGTACTTC.

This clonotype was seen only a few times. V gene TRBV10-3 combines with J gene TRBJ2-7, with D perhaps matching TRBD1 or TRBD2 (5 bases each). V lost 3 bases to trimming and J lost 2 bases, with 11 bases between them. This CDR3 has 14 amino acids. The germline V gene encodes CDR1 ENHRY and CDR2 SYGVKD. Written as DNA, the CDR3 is TGTGCCATCAGTGATGGGGACGCCACCTACGAGCAGTACTTC. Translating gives CAISDGDATYEQYF.

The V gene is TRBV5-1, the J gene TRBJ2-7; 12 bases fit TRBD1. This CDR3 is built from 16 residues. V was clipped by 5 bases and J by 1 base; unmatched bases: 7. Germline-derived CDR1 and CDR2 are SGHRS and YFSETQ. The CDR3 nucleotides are TGCGCCAGCAGTACTCCGGGACAGGGGGCATCCTACGAGCAGTACTTC. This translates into CASSTPGQGASYEQYF.

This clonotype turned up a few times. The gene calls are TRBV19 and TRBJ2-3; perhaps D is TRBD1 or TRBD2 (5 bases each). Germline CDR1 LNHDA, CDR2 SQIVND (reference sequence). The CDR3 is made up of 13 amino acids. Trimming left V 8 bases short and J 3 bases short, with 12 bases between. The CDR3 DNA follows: TGTGCCAGTGTCGGGGACGGGACAGATACGCAGTATTTT. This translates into CASVGDGTDTQYF.

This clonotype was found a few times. CDR3 region: CASSLTGAGNQPQHF. DNA for the CDR3: TGTGCCAGCAGCTTGACCGGGGCAGGCAATCAGCCCCAGCATTTT. V usage is TRBV11-2 and J usage is TRBJ1-5; D might be TRBD1 (5 bases). V was pared by 3 bases and J by 2 bases, with 11 bases between. The CDR3 extends over 15 amino acids. Looked up from germline, CDR1 is SGHAT and CDR2 is FQNNGV. The variable domain in full, with the rest retrieved from reference TRBV11-2 and TRBJ1-5, is EAGVAQSPRYKIIEKRQSVAFWCNPISGHATLYWYQQILGQGPKLLIQFQNNGVVDDSQLPKDRFSAERLKGVDSTLKIQPAKLEDSAVYLCASSLTGAGNQPQHFGDGTRLSIL.

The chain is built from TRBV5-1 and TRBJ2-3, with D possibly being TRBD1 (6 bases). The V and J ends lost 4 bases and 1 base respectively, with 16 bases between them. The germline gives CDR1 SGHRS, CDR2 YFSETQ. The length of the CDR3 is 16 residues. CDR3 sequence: CASSPLGAVRTDTQYF. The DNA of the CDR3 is TGCGCCAGCAGCCCCTTGGGGGCGGTGCGCACAGATACGCAGTATTTT.

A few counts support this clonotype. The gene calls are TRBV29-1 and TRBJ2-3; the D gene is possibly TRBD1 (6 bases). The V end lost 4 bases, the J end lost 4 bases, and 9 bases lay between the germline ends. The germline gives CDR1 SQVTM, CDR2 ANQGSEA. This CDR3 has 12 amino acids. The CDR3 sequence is CSVGGQSDTQYF. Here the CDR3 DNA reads TGCAGCGTTGGGGGGCAGTCAGATACGCAGTATTTT.

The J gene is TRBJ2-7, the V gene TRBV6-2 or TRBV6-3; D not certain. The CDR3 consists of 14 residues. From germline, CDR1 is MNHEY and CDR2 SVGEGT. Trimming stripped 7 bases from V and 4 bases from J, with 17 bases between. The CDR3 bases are TGTGCCAGCACCCGACCCCGAGGTTCGTACGAGCAGTACTTC. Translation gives CASTRPRGSYEQYF.

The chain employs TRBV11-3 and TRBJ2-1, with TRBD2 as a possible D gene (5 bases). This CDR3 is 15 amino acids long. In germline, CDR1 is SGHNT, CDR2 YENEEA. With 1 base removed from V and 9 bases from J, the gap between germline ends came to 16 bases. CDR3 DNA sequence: TGTGCCAGCAGCTTAGGCTCGCTAGCCGGAGTTGAGCAGTTCTTC. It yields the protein CASSLGSLAGVEQFF.

The CDR3 bases are TGCGCCAGCAGCCGCCAGGACGGGGGGAATGAGCAGTTCTTC. Encoded protein: CASSRQDGGNEQFF. The rearrangement links TRBV4-3 to TRBJ2-1; 7 nucleotides agree with TRBD2. CDR1 and CDR2 from the germline V gene are LGHNA and YSLEER. Unmatched junction bases numbered 7, after V lost 4 bases and J lost 7 bases. The CDR3 has 14 amino acids.

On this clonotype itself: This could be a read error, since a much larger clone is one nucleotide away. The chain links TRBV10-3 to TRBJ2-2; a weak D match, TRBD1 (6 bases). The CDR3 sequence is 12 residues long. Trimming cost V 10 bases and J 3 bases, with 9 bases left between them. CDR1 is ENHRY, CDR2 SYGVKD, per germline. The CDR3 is CATRQDTGELFF. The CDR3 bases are TGTGCCACCCGACAGGACACCGGGGAGCTGTTTTTT.

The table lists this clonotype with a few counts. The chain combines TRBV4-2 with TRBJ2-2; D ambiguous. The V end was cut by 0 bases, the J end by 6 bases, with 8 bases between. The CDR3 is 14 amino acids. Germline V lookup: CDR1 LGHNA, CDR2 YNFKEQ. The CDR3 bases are TGTGCCAGCAGCCAAGATACAGTTCCCGGGGAGCTGTTTTTT. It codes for CASSQDTVPGELFF.

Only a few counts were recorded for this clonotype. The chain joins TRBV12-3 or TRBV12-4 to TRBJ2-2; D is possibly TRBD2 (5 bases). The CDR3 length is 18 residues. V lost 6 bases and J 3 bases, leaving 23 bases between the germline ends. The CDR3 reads CASRITTDQRTHTGELFF. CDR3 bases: TGTGCCAGCAGGATAACAACCGACCAGCGGACTCACACCGGGGAGCTGTTTTTT.

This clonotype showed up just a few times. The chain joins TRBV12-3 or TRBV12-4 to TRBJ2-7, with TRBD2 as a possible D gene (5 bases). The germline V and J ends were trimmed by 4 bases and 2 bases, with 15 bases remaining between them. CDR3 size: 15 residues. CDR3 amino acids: CASSSPGRETYEQYF. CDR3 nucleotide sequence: TGTGCCAGCAGTTCTCCCGGCCGGGAAACCTACGAGCAGTACTTC.

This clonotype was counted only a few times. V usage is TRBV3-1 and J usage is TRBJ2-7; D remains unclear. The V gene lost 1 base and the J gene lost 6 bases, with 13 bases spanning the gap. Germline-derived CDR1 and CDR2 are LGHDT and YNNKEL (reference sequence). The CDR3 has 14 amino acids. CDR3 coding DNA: TGTGCCAGCAGCCAAGCGGGCCCGGGTGGCGAGCAGTACTTC. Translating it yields CASSQAGPGGEQYF.

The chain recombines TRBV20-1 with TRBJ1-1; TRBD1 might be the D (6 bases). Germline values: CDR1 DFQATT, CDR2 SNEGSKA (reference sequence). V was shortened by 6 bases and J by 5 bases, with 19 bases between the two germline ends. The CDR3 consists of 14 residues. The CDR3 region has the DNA TGCAGTGCCCCTAAGACAGGATCCGGGACTGAAGCTTTCTTT. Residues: CSAPKTGSGTEAFF.

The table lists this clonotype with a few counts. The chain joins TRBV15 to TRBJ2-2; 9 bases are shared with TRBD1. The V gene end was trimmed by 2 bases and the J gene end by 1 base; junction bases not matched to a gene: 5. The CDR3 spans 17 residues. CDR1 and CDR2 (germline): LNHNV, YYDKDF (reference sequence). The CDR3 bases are TGTGCCACCAGCAGATACCCGGGACAGGGGAACACCGGGGAGCTGTTTTTT. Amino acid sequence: CATSRYPGQGNTGELFF.

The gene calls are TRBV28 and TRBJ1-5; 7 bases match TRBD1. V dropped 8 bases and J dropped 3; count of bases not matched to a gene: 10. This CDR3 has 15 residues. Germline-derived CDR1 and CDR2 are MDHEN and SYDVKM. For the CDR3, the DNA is TGTGCCAGCGGCACCGGGACAGTGACCAATCAGCCCCAGCATTTT. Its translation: CASGTGTVTNQPQHF. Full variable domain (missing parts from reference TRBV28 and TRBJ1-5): DVKVTQSSRYLVKRTGEKVFLECVQDMDHENMFWYRQDPGLGLRLIYFSYDVKMKEKGDIPEGYSVSREKKERFSLILESASTNQTSMYLCASGTGTVTNQPQHFGDGTRLSIL.

The CDR3 nucleotides read TGTGCCAGCAGTGCACTAGCGGGGAGAGGAGAGACCCAGTACTTC. It yields the protein CASSALAGRGETQYF. The rearrangement joins TRBV6-1 to TRBJ2-5; TRBD2 agrees at 10 bases. The CDR3 consists of 15 residues. V shed 4 bases, J shed 4 bases, and the junction held 6 bases outside the gene matches. CDR1 is MNHNS, CDR2 SASEGT, per germline.